The clone carrying this T cell receptor beta chain was observed once. The target antigen is unknown. This record belongs to a study of cytomegalovirus exposure and HLA in healthy donors. Assay used: immunoSEQ multiplex PCR; TCRdb lists only in-frame clones, some missing. The table records roughly 330,000 clones, roughly 87% of them present only once. Study-wide results and caveats: According to the study, approximately 150 TCR beta chains were cytomegalovirus-associated.

CDR3 length equals 13 residues. V was pared by 6 bases and J by 8 bases, with 13 bases between. Looked up from germline, CDR1 is MDHEN and CDR2 is SYDVKM. The chain recombines TRBV28 with TRBJ2-2; maybe TRBD1 (6 bases). The TCR sequence derives from a woman in her 30s in good health and CMV-seropositive. Material: PBMCs. The CDR3 bases are TGTGCCAGCAGATTCGACAGGCTAGGGGAGCTGTTTTTT. Its translation is CASRFDRLGELFF.